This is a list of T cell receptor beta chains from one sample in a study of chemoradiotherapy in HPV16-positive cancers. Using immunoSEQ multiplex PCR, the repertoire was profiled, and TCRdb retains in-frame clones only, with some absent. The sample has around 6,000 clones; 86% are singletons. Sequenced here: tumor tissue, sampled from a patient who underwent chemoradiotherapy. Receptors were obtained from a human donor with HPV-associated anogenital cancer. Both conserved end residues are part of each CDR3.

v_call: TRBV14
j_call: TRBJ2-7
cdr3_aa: CASSPLLGYEQYF

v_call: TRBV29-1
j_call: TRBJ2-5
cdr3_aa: CSVPGGRETQYF

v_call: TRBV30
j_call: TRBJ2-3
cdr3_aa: CAWSGIGGGQVFSTDTQYF

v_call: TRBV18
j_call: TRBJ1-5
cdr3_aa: CASSPDQGASNQPQHF

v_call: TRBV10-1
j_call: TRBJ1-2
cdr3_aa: CASSEKEPYGYTF

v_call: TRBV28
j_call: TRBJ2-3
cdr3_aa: CASSPPGQSTDTQYF

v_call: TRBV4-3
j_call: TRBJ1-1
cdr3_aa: CASSQVGRNTEAFF

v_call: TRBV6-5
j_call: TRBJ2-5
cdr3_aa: CASSYIGTGLQETQYF

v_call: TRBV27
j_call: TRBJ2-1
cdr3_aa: CASSRGLAGGDEQFF

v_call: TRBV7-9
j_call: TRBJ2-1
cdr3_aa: CASSETGLAGNEQFF

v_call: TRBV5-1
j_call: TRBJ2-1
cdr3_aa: CASRKVGYNEQFF

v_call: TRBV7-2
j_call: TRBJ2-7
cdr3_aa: CASSLAGALSYEQYF

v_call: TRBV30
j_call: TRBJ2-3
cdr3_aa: CAWSVPGPDTQYF

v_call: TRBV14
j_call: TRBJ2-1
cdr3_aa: CASSPLSVYSSYNEQFF

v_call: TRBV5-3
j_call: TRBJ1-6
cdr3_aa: CARSLGQGNNSPLHF

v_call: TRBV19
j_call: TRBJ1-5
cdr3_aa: CASKETGGDQPQHF

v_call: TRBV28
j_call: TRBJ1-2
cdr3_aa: CASSLGIQGVYGYTF

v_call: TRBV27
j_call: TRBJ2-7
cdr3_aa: CASSLTGGYEQYF

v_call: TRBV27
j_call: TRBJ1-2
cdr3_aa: CASSLSGSGYTF

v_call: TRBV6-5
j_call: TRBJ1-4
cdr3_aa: CASSYSPDTSVEKLFF

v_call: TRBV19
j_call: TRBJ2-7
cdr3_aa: CASTATGHNYEQYF

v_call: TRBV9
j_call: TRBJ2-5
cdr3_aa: CASSLGQDKETQYF

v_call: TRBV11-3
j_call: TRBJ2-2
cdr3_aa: CASSPRGGTGELFF

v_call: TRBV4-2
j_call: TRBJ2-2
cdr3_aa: CASSQDQRGGWGELFF

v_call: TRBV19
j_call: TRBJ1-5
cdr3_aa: CASSNFDREGQPQHF

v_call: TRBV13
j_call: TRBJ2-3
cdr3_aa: CASSLVGLAGITDTQYF

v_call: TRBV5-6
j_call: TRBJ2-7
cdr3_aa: CASSLSLGSSYEQYF

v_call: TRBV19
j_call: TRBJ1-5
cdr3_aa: CASRMEGGNQPQHF

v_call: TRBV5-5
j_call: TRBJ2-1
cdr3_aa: CASSGEMSSYNEQFF

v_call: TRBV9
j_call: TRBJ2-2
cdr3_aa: CASSVQLAPGELFF

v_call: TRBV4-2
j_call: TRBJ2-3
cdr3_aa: CASSQDRQNTQYF

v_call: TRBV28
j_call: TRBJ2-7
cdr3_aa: CASRTPGHMDYEQYF

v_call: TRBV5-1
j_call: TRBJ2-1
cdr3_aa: CASSSGYNEQFF

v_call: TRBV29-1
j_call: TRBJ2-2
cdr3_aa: CSVSGQTGELFF

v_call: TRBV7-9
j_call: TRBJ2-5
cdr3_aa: CASSSANRETQYF

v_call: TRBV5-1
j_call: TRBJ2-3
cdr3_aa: CASSLARDQIPQYTSTDTQYF

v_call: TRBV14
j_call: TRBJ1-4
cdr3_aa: CASSRLGGRVFEKLFF

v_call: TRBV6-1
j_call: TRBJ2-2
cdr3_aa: CASSEKGGNTGELFF

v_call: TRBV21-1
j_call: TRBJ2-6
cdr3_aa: CASSPRRLGGVSGANVLTF

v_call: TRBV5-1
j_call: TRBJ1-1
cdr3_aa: CASMATGNTEAFF